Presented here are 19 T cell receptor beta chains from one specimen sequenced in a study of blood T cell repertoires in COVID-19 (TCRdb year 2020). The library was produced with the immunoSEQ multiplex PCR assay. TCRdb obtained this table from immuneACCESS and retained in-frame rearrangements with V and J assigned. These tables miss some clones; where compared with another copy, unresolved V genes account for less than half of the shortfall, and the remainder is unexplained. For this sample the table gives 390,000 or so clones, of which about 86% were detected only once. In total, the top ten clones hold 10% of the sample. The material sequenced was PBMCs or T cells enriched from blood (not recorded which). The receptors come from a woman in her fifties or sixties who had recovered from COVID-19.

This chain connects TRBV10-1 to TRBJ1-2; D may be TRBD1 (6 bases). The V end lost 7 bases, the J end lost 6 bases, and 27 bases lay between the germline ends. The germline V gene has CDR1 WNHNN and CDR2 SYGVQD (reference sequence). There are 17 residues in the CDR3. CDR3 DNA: TGCGCCAGCAATCGCCGGGACATATTTATCGTGGCTCATGGCTACACCTTC. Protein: CASNRRDIFIVAHGYTF.

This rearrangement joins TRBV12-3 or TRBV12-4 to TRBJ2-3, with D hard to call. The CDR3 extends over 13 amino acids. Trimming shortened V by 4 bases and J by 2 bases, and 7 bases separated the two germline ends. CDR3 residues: CASSYQNTDTQYF. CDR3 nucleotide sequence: TGTGCCAGCAGTTACCAGAACACAGATACGCAGTATTTT.

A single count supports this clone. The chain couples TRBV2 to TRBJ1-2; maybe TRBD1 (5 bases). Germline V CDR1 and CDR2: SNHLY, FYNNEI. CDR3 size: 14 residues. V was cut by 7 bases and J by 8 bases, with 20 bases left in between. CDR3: CASIRRDGLLGYTF. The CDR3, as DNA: TGTGCCAGCATTAGGCGGGACGGATTGTTAGGCTACACCTTC.

The chain's CDR3 is CASSPGGGIVYEQYF. CDR3 sequence (DNA): TGTGCCAGCAGTCCCGGTGGGGGGATAGTATACGAGCAGTACTTC. The chain links TRBV28 to TRBJ2-7; D may be TRBD2 (6 bases). Germline loops: CDR1 MDHEN, CDR2 SYDVKM. This CDR3 comprises 15 residues. V gave up 5 bases and J gave up 4 bases, with 18 bases separating them.

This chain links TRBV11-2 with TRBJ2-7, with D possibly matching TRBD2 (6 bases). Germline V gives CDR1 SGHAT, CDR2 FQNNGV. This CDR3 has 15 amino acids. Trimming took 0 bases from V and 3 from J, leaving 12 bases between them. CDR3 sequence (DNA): TGTGCCAGCAGCTTAGATTGGGGAGGAGGCTACGAGCAGTACTTC. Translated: CASSLDWGGGYEQYF.

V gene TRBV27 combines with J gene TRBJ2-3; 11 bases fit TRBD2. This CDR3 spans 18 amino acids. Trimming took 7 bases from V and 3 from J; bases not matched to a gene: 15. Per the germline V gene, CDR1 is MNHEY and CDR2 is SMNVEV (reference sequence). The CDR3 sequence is CASKFFTSGGPKTDTQYF. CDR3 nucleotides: TGTGCCAGCAAATTTTTCACTAGCGGGGGACCTAAGACAGATACGCAGTATTTT.

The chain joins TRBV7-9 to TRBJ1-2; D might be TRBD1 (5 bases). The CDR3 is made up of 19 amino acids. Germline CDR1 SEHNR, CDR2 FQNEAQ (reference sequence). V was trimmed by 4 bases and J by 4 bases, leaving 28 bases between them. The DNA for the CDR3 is TGTGCCAGCAGCTCCAATTCCAGGGTCCACCCAACTCCCTTCTATGGCTACACCTTC. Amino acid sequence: CASSSNSRVHPTPFYGYTF.

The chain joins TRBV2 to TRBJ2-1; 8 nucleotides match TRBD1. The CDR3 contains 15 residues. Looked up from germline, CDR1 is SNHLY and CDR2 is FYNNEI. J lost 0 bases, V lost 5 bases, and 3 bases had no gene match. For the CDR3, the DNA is TGTGCCAGCAGTAGACAGGGGAACTCCTACAATGAGCAGTTCTTC. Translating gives CASSRQGNSYNEQFF.

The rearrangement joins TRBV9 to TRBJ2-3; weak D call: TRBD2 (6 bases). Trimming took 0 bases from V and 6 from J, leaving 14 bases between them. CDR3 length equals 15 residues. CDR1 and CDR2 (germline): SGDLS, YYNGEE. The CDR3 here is CASSVGSGPADTQYF. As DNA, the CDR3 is TGTGCCAGCAGCGTAGGGAGCGGGCCCGCGGATACGCAGTATTTT.

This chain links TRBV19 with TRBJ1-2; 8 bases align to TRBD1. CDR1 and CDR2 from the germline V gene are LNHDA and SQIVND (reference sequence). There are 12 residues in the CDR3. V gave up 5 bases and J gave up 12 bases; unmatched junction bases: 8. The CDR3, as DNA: TGTGCCAGTAGTTCCCGGACAGGGAGGAACACCTTC. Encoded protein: CASSSRTGRNTF.

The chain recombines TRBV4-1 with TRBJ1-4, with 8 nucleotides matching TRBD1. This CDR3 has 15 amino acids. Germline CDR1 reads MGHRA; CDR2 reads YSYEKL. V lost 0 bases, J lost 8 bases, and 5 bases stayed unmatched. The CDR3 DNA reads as TGCGCCAGCAGCCAAGATGACAGGGGACCCGAAAAACTGTTTTTT. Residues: CASSQDDRGPEKLFF.

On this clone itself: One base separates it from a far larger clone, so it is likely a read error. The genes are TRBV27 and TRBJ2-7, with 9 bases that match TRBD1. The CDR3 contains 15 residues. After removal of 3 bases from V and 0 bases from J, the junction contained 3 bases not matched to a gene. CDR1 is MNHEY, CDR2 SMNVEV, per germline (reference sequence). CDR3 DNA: TGTGCCAGCAGTTTTGGGACAGGGAGCTCCTACGAGCAGTACTTC. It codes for CASSFGTGSSYEQYF.

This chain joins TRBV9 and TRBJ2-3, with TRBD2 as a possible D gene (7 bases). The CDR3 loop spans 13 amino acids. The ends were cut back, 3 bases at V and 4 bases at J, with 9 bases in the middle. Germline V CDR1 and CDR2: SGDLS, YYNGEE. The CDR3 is CASSEGGADTQYF. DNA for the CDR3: TGTGCCAGCAGCGAAGGGGGGGCAGATACGCAGTATTTT.

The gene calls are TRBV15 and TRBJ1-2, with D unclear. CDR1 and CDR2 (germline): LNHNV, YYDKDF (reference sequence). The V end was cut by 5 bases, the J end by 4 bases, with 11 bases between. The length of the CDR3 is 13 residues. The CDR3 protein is CATSEGNRYGYTF. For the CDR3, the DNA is TGTGCCACCAGCGAGGGAAACCGCTATGGCTACACCTTC.

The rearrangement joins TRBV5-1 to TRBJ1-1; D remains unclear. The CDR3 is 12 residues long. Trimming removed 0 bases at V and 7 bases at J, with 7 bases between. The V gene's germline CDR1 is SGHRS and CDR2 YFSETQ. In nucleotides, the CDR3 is TGCGCCAGCAGCTTGGTCGGAGATGAAGCTTTCTTT. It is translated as CASSLVGDEAFF.

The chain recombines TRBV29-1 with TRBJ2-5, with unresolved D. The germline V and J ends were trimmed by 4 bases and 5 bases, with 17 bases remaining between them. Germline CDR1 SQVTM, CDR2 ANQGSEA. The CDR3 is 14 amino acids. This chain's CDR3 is CSVAISEPWETQYF. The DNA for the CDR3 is TGCAGCGTTGCAATATCGGAGCCGTGGGAGACCCAGTACTTC.

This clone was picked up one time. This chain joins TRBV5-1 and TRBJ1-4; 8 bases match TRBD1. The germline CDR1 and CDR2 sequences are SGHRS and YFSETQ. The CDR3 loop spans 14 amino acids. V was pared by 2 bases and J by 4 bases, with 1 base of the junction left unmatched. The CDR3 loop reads CASSFGQGNEKLFF. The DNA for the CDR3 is TGCGCCAGCAGCTTCGGACAGGGTAATGAAAAACTGTTTTTT.

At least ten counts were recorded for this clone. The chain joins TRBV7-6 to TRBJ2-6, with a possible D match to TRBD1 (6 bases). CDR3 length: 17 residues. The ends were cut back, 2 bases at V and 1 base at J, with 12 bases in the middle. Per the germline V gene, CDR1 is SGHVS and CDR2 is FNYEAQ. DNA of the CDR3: TGTGCCAGCAGCTTACGGACAGAATTGTCTGGGGCCAACGTCCTGACTTTC. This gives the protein CASSLRTELSGANVLTF.

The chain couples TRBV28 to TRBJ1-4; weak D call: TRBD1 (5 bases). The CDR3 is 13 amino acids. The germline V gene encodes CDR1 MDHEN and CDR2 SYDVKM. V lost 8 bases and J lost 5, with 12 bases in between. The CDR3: CASCGTVNEKLFF. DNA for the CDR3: TGTGCCAGCTGCGGGACGGTAAATGAAAAACTGTTTTTT.